A selection of T cell receptor beta chains follows, all from one sample in a study of T cells in Graves' hyperthyroidism and ophthalmopathy. TCRdb passed the multiplex PCR reads through MiXCR, listing each CDR3 protein once. The profile shows 650,000 to 850,000 distinct CDR3 sequences, approximately 18% of them singletons. Input material: blood. All receptors derive from a woman aged 50 to 60 with Graves' hyperthyroidism that later progressed to Graves' ophthalmopathy. The CDR3 runs from the conserved cysteine through the conserved F or W. D genes are given only for firm matches. Clone size is stated in some rows and not others, as once, few, many or a class when expanded.

DNA,CDR3,size,D,J,V
TGTGCCAGCTACCCGGGACAGGGGGCGAACACCGGGGAGCTGTTTTTT,CASYPGQGANTGELFF,NA,TRBD1,TRBJ2-2,TRBV7-9
TGTGCCACCAGCAGAGGGGTACAGAGCACAGATACGCAGTATTTT,CATSRGVQSTDTQYF,NA,NA,TRBJ2-3,TRBV15
TGTGCCACCAGTGATGGGACAGGGCGTGAAAAACTGTTTTTT,CATSDGTGREKLFF,NA,TRBD1,TRBJ1-4,TRBV24-1
TGTGCCAGCAGCTTAAGGGGTGGGGAACTGTACGAGCAGTACTTC,CASSLRGGELYEQYF,many,NA,TRBJ2-7,TRBV7-8
TGTGCCAGCAGCTTAGCGTCCGAGACAGGCAATATCATGAACACTGAAGCTTTCTTT,CASSLASETGNIMNTEAFF,NA,NA,TRBJ1-1,TRBV7-9
TGTGCCAGCAACTTAGCGGGGGAGTACAATGAGCAGTTCTTC,CASNLAGEYNEQFF,NA,TRBD2,TRBJ2-1,TRBV5-8
TGCGCCATCCCTACCTTTGACAGGGTTGGGACTAATGAAAAACTGTTTTTT,CAIPTFDRVGTNEKLFF,NA,TRBD1,TRBJ1-4,TRBV5-1
TGCGCCAGCAGCTACGGACTAGCGGGGGCCTTCACAGATACGCAGTATTTT,CASSYGLAGAFTDTQYF,many,TRBD2,TRBJ2-3,TRBV5-1
TGTGCCAGCAGCTTGAGTTATGGGGAGCTGTTTTTT,CASSLSYGELFF,NA,NA,TRBJ2-2,TRBV11-1
TGTGCCAGCTCACCGTCGTGGGGGGGATCGGACACTGAAGCTTTCTTT,CASSPSWGGSDTEAFF,many,NA,TRBJ1-1,TRBV18
TGTGCCACCAGTGATTTGAGGGACACCGGGGAGCTGTTTTTT,CATSDLRDTGELFF,many,NA,TRBJ2-2,TRBV24-1
TGCGCCAGCAGCCTCGAACTTAACAGGGCGGATGGCTACACCTTC,CASSLELNRADGYTF,NA,NA,TRBJ1-2,TRBV4-1
TGTGCCAGCAGTTTATCTTTCCCCGAGGACTATGGCTACACCTTC,CASSLSFPEDYGYTF,many,NA,TRBJ1-2,TRBV27
TGTGCCAGCAGTTTTATAGGGGAACGGTACAATGAGCAGTTCTTC,CASSFIGERYNEQFF,NA,NA,TRBJ2-1,TRBV5-4
TGTGCCAGCAGTCGAACGCGAAACAGGGGCTCTAACTATGGCTACACCTTC,CASSRTRNRGSNYGYTF,NA,TRBD1,TRBJ1-2,TRBV27
TGTGCCAGTAGTACCAATAATGGCTACACCTTC,CASSTNNGYTF,few,NA,TRBJ1-2,TRBV19
TGTGCCAGCAGGGCAGACAGGGACAATCAGCCCCAGCATTTT,CASRADRDNQPQHF,many,TRBD1,TRBJ1-5,TRBV11-2
TGCAGCGTTGGGGCTAGCGGGGAAGAGACCCAGTACTTC,CSVGASGEETQYF,NA,TRBD2,TRBJ2-5,TRBV29-1
TGTGCCAGCAGCCCCCCGACTAGCGGGGGAATGGATACGCAGTATTTT,CASSPPTSGGMDTQYF,many,TRBD2,TRBJ2-3,TRBV11-2
TGTGCCAGCAGCGCATTTCTAGCGGGGGCCTTGGAGACCCAGTACTTC,CASSAFLAGALETQYF,many,TRBD2,TRBJ2-5,TRBV3-1
TGTGCCAGCTCACGGAAGGGACCGGAGAGCTCTGGGGCCAACGTCCTGACTTTC,CASSRKGPESSGANVLTF,NA,NA,TRBJ2-6,TRBV18
TGTGCCAGCAGCTTAGCGTGGACAGCCTATGGCTACACCTTC,CASSLAWTAYGYTF,NA,NA,TRBJ1-2,TRBV7-9
TGTGCCAGCACAACCCGCCATTCCGACAGGGCTAATTCACCCCTCCACTTT,CASTTRHSDRANSPLHF,many,TRBD1,TRBJ1-6,TRBV5-5
TGCGCCAGCAGCTTGGCAGCGGGTCACCCGAACACTGAAGCTTTCTTT,CASSLAAGHPNTEAFF,many,NA,TRBJ1-1,TRBV5-1
TGTGCCAGCAGCTTAGCATGGGGCTCGAACACTGAAGCTTTCTTT,CASSLAWGSNTEAFF,NA,NA,TRBJ1-1,TRBV11-2
TGCAGTGCTAGGAGAGGGTTTGAGATGAACACTGAAGCTTTCTTT,CSARRGFEMNTEAFF,many,NA,TRBJ1-1,TRBV20-1
TGTGCCAGCAACCCTGGCAGAGATGGCTACACCTTC,CASNPGRDGYTF,NA,NA,TRBJ1-2,TRBV11-2
TGTGCCTGGAGTCAAGGGGCAGGGAACATTCAGTACTTC,CAWSQGAGNIQYF,many,NA,TRBJ2-4,TRBV30
TGTGCCAGCAGCCAAGGGGCCGCGGCTGGAAACACCATATATTTT,CASSQGAAAGNTIYF,NA,NA,TRBJ1-3,TRBV3-1
TGTGCCAGCAGTTACAGCGTATCGTTGAACACTGAAGCTTTCTTT,CASSYSVSLNTEAFF,NA,NA,TRBJ1-1,TRBV6-9
TGTGCCAGTACCCAGGGGGTTACTAGCAATCAGCCCCAGCATTTT,CASTQGVTSNQPQHF,many,TRBD1,TRBJ1-5,TRBV19
TGTGCCAGCAACGACCATCAGCCCCAGCATTTT,CASNDHQPQHF,few,NA,TRBJ1-5,TRBV6-2/TRBV6-3
TGTGCCAGCAGCCAAGAAAGGGCCCTGAACACTGAAGCTTTCTTT,CASSQERALNTEAFF,many,NA,TRBJ1-1,TRBV3-1
TGTGCCAGCAGCTCGGGACTTTCGACAGATACGCAGTATTTT,CASSSGLSTDTQYF,many,NA,TRBJ2-3,TRBV7-9
TGCGCCAGCAGCATATCCACGGCGGCTGGGGAGACCCAGTACTTC,CASSISTAAGETQYF,NA,NA,TRBJ2-5,TRBV5-1
TGCGCCAGCAGCCGCGATTTTGTTGTGAACACTGAAGCTTTCTTT,CASSRDFVVNTEAFF,few,NA,TRBJ1-1,TRBV5-1
TGTGCCAGCAGCCCAAACCACCAGACTAGTTACCCCACAGATACGCAGTATTTT,CASSPNHQTSYPTDTQYF,NA,NA,TRBJ2-3,TRBV7-9
TGTGCCAGCAGCCCGCAGGGGACGGGTGAAAAACTGTTTTTT,CASSPQGTGEKLFF,NA,NA,TRBJ1-4,TRBV7-2
TGTGCCAGCAGTTTAGGACAGGGACAGGGGGTCGGGGAGCTGTTTTTT,CASSLGQGQGVGELFF,NA,TRBD1,TRBJ2-2,TRBV27
TGTGCCAGCAGTGAATGGCTAGCGGTTAATGAGCAGTTCTTC,CASSEWLAVNEQFF,many,TRBD2,TRBJ2-1,TRBV2
TGCGCCAGCAGCTTGGCGGCAGCAACTAATGAAAAACTGTTTTTT,CASSLAAATNEKLFF,few,NA,TRBJ1-4,TRBV5-1
TGTGCCAGCAGCCTCCACGGTGCTCAAGAGACCCAGTACTTC,CASSLHGAQETQYF,many,NA,TRBJ2-5,TRBV7-3
TGTGCCAGCAGGCGGGGAGTAGTGGACACTGAAGCTTTCTTT,CASRRGVVDTEAFF,NA,NA,TRBJ1-1,TRBV6-1
TGCGCCAGCAGTTATGGACTCCTCAATGAGCAGTTCTTC,CASSYGLLNEQFF,many,NA,TRBJ2-1,TRBV5-1
TGTGCCAGCAGTTACTCGATCCCCATGCGAGTCCCGGGCGACACTGAAGCTTTCTTT,CASSYSIPMRVPGDTEAFF,many,NA,TRBJ1-1,TRBV6-2/TRBV6-3
TGTGCCAGCAGTTCCTGGGACAGTAATTCACCCCTCCACTTT,CASSSWDSNSPLHF,few,TRBD1,TRBJ1-6,TRBV27
TGTGCCAGCAGGACAGCGGGGACGTACAATGAGCAGTTCTTC,CASRTAGTYNEQFF,NA,TRBD2,TRBJ2-1,TRBV12-3/TRBV12-4
TGTGCCAGCAGTGGTCGCCCGTTAAACGGGGATGAGCAGTTCTTC,CASSGRPLNGDEQFF,many,NA,TRBJ2-1,TRBV2
TGTGCCAGTAGTATAGATCTATACACCGGGGAGCTGTTTTTT,CASSIDLYTGELFF,NA,NA,TRBJ2-2,TRBV19
TGTGCCAGCAGACCCCGACAGGGATGGGCAACAGATACGCAGTATTTT,CASRPRQGWATDTQYF,NA,TRBD1,TRBJ2-3,TRBV6-1
TGCAGTGCTAGAGATGTTACAGGGTGGGAGACCCAGTACTTC,CSARDVTGWETQYF,many,NA,TRBJ2-5,TRBV20-1
TGTGCCAGCAGTGCAACAGGGGGCCATCAGCCCCAGCATTTT,CASSATGGHQPQHF,few,TRBD1,TRBJ1-5,TRBV6-2/TRBV6-3
TGTGCCTGGAATAAGGGACCGAACACTGAAGCTTTCTTT,CAWNKGPNTEAFF,many,NA,TRBJ1-1,TRBV30
TGTGCCAGCAGCTTAGTCTCAGCGGGGGGCCCCGATACGCAGTATTTT,CASSLVSAGGPDTQYF,NA,TRBD2,TRBJ2-3,TRBV7-6
TGTGCCAGTGACACCAGCACGGGGGGGCCTTCCTACAATGAGCAGTTCTTC,CASDTSTGGPSYNEQFF,few,TRBD2,TRBJ2-1,TRBV9